This T cell receptor (beta chain) was sequenced for a study of OX40 agonist ivuxolimab in advanced cancers. Study overall: Three patients responded partially, comprising one with hepatocellular carcinoma and two with cutaneous melanoma.

The V end lost 0 bases, the J end lost 10 bases, and 10 bases lay between the germline ends. Germline V gives CDR1 SGHNT, CDR2 YYREEE (reference sequence). The CDR3 loop spans 12 amino acids. Blood samples were obtained at baseline, cycle 4 day 1, and cycle 7 day 1. Only in-frame clones appear in the TCRdb table, and some are missing; sequencing was by immunoSEQ multiplex PCR. The sample includes 50,000 to 65,000 clones, 81% of them seen just once. The rearrangement joins TRBV5-4 to TRBJ1-1; D gene unclear. This receptor was taken from an adult with an advanced solid tumor such as melanoma, head and neck, liver or kidney cancer. This material consisted of CD4+ or CD8+ T cells sorted from blood, taken in a trial of the OX40 agonist ivuxolimab. The CDR3 sequence: CASSLDGRGAFF. The CDR3 DNA reads TGTGCCAGCAGCTTGGACGGACGGGGAGCTTTCTTT.